Listed here is a single T cell receptor (beta chain). Its antigen remains unknown. The entry originates in a study of T cell repertoires in cytomegalovirus infection. Study context: Recently identified HLA-C-restricted and well-studied HLA-B-restricted CMV epitopes were used. TCR beta signatures that were public indicated CMV infection and matching HLA type. The study's findings and limits: HLA-C-restricted CMV-specific TCR beta clonotypes prevailed in the ex vivo response.

Trimming removed 5 bases at V and 7 bases at J, with 15 bases between. Per germline, CDR1 MNHNS and CDR2 SASEGT. CDR3 length: 14 residues. TCRdb re-called the reads through MiXCR, storing one row per CDR3 protein. The repertoire holds approximately 730,000 distinct CDR3 sequences, with around 32% as singletons. The V and J genes are TRBV6-1 and TRBJ1-5; D unresolved. Material: cultured PBMCs, obtained from culture after CMV antigen stimulation. The TCR originated in a human donor in good health (CMV status not recorded). Some clones in this sample may be carry-over from other donors' samples. The CDR3 protein is CASSPLGAGQPQHF. The CDR3 bases are TGTGCCAGCAGTCCGCTAGGCGCCGGACAGCCCCAGCATTTT.